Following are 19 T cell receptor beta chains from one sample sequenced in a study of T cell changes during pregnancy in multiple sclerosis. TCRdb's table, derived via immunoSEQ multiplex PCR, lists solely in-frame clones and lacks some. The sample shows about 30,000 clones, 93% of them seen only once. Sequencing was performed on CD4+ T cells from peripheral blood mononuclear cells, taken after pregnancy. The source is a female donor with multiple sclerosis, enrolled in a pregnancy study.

DNA of the CDR3: TGTGCCAGCAGCTTAGTCATGACGGAGGGACAGGGCTCCGAGCAGTACTTC. Protein product: CASSLVMTEGQGSEQYF. The chain recombines TRBV7-9 with TRBJ2-7, with 9 bases identical to TRBD1. The CDR3 consists of 17 residues. V lost 1 base to trimming and J lost 6 bases; unmatched junction nucleotides: 13. Germline V gene sequence: CDR1 SEHNR, CDR2 FQNEAQ (reference sequence). Using reference TRBV7-9 and TRBJ2-7 for the parts outside the CDR3, the full variable domain is DTGVSQNPRHKITKRGQNVTFRCDPISEHNRLYWYRQTLGQGPEFLTYFQNEAQLEKSRLLSDRFSAERPKGSFSTLEIQRTEQGDSAMYLCASSLVMTEGQGSEQYFGPGTRLTVT.

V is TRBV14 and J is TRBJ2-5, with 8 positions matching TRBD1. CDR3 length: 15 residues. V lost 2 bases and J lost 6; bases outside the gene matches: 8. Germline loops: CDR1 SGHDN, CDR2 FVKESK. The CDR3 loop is CASSQTETGGKTQYF. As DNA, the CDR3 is TGTGCCAGCAGCCAAACCGAAACAGGGGGGAAGACCCAGTACTTC.

As DNA, the CDR3 is TGCAGCGTTGAATGGCAGGAGGCCACGGGCGAGCAGTACTTC. Translation gives CSVEWQEATGEQYF. The rearrangement links TRBV29-1 to TRBJ2-7, with D possibly TRBD2 on 5 matching bases. The CDR3 is 14 amino acids. With 2 bases removed from V and 6 bases from J, the gap between germline ends came to 17 bases. CDR1 and CDR2 from the germline V gene are SQVTM and ANQGSEA.

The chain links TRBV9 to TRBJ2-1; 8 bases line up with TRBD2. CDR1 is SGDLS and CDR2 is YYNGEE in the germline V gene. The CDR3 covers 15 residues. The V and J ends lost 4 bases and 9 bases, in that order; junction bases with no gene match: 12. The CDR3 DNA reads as TGTGCCAGCAGCTCGAGGGGGACTAGTCTCACTGAGCAGTTCTTC. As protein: CASSSRGTSLTEQFF.

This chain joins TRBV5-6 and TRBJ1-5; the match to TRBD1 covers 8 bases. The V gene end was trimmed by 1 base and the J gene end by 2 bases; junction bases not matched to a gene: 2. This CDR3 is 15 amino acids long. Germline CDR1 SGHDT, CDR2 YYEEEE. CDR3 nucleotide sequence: TGTGCCAGCAGCTTGTCAGGGGGCGGCAATCAGCCCCAGCATTTT. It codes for CASSLSGGGNQPQHF.

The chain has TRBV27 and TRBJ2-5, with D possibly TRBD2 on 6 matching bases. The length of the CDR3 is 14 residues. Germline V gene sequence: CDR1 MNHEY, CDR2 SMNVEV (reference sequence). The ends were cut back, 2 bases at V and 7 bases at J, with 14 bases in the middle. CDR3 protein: CASSLERAGGTQYF. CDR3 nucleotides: TGTGCCAGCAGTTTAGAGCGCGCCGGGGGGACCCAGTACTTC.

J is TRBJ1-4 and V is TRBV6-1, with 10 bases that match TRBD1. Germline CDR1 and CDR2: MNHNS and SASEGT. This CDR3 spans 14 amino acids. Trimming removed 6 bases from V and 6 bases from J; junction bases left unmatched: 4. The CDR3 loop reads CASRTGTGDEKLFF. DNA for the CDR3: TGTGCCAGCAGGACCGGGACAGGGGATGAAAAACTGTTTTTT.

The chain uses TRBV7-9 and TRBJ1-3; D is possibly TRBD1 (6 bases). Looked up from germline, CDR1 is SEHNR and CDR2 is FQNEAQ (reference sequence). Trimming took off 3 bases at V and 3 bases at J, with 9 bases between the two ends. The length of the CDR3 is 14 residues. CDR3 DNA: TGTGCCAGCAGCTTCGGGGGGCTTGGAAACACCATATATTTT. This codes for CASSFGGLGNTIYF.

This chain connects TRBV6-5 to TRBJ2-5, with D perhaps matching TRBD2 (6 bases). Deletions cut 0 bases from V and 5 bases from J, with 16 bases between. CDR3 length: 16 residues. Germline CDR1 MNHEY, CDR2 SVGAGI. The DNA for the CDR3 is TGTGCCAGCAGTTACTCTGGGGGGTGGGGGTACGAGACCCAGTACTTC. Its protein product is CASSYSGGWGYETQYF.

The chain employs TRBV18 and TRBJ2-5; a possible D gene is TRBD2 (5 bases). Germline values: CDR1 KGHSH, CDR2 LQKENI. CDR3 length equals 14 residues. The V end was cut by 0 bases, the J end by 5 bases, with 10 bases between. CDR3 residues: CASSPPASQETQYF. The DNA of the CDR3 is TGTGCCAGCTCACCACCGGCTAGCCAGGAGACCCAGTACTTC.

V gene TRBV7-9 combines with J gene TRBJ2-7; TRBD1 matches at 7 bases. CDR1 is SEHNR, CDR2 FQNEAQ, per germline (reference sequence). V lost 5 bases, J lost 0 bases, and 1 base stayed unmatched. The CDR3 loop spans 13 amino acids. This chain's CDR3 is CASSRQGSYEQYF. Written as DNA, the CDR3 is TGTGCCAGCAGCCGACAGGGCTCCTACGAGCAGTACTTC.

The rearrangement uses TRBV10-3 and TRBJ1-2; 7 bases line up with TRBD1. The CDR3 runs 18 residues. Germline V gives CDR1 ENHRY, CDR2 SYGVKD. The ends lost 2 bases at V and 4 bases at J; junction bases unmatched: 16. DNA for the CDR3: TGTGCCATCAGTGAGCCGGGGACAGTGATTGTCCCTCTCTATGGCTACACCTTC. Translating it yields CAISEPGTVIVPLYGYTF.

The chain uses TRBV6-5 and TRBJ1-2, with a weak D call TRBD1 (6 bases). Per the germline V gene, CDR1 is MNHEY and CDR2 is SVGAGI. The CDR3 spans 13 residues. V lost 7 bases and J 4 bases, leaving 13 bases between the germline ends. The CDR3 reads CASTETGIYGYTF. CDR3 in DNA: TGTGCCAGCACCGAAACAGGGATCTATGGCTACACCTTC.

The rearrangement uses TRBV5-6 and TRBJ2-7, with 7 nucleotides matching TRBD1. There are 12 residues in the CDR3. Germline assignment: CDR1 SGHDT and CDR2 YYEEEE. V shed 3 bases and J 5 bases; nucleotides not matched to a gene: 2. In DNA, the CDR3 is TGTGCCAGCAGCTACAGGGGTAACGAGCAGTACTTC. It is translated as CASSYRGNEQYF.

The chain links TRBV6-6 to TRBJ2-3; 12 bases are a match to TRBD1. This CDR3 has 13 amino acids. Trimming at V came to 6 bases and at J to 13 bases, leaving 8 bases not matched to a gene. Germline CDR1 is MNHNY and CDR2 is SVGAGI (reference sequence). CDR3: CASRVPGQGAEYF. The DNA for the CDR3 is TGTGCCAGCAGAGTTCCGGGACAGGGGGCAGAGTATTTT.

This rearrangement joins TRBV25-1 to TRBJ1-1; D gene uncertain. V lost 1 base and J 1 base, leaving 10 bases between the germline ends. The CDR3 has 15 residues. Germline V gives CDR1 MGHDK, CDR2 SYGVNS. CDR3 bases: TGTGCCAGCAGTGAATCCGATTCGGGGAACACTGAAGCTTTCTTT. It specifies CASSESDSGNTEAFF.

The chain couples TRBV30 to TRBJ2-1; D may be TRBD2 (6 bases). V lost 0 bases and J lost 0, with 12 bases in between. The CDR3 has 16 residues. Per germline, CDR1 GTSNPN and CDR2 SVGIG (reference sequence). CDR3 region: CAWSVGGLSSYNEQFF. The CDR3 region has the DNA TGTGCCTGGAGTGTTGGGGGGTTAAGCTCCTACAATGAGCAGTTCTTC.

The CDR3 nucleotides are TGTGCCAGCAGCCCCGGCTGGTCGTCGGGGTTCTACACCTTC. Amino acids: CASSPGWSSGFYTF. This rearrangement joins TRBV7-2 to TRBJ1-2, with unresolved D. CDR1 and CDR2 from the germline V gene are SGHTA and FQGNSA. This CDR3 comprises 14 residues. V lost 5 bases, J lost 10 bases, and 20 bases lay in between.

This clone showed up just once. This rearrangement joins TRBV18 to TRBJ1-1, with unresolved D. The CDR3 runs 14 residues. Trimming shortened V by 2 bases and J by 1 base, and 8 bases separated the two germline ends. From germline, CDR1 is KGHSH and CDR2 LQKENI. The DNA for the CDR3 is TGTGCCAGCTCACCAGGGAGTCAGAACACTGAAGCTTTCTTT. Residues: CASSPGSQNTEAFF.